The text below deals with one T cell receptor beta chain. Trimming removed 8 bases from V and 3 bases from J, with 10 bases in between. The CDR3 loop spans 13 amino acids. From germline, CDR1 is MDHEN and CDR2 SYDVKM. The data were produced by immunoSEQ multiplex PCR, yet TCRdb's version contains in-frame clones alone and is incomplete. The table shows 450,000 or so clones, with 75% to 90% occurring only once. This record comes from a study of blood T cell repertoires in COVID-19. The receptor was isolated from a woman in her forties with COVID-19, enrolled during active disease. What was sequenced was peripheral blood. The V gene is TRBV28, the J gene TRBJ2-2, with a tentative D call TRBD2 (6 bases). The CDR3 DNA reads as TGTGCCAGCGGGGGGTCAGACACCGGGGAGCTGTTTTTT. Encoded protein: CASGGSDTGELFF.